This T cell receptor (beta chain) was sequenced in a study of T cells expressing NK-cell markers. Germline CDR1 ENHRY, CDR2 SYGVKD. The CDR3 consists of 17 residues. UMIs accompanied the 5'RACE template switching by which TCR beta cDNA was made. TCRdb derives one entry per CDR3 protein from the 5' RACE reads, leaving out DNA. This listing includes 400,000 or so distinct CDR3 sequences. The study, taken as a whole, reports: These same clonotypes (in several donors) also led the CD3+CD56-NKG2C+ fraction. Whether expanded NKG2C+ T cell clones were HCMV-specific remained unclear.

A word on this clonotype: The antigen remains undetermined.

This chain uses TRBV10-3 with TRBJ2-1; lacking DNA, the TRBD2 call made by TCRdb goes unchecked. The TCR originated in a woman between 50 and 59 years old in good health. What was sequenced was blood T cells: a sorted CD56 or NKG2C T cell subset, CD4+ or CD8+ T cells, or bulk PBMC T cells (not recorded which). The CDR3 here is CAISDSGLAGGISEQFF.